The clone carrying this TCR beta chain came up many times. This sample was taken from a study of T cells after yellow fever vaccination. The CDR3 length is 14 residues. The junction had 6 bases not matched to a gene; V was cut back by 6 bases and J by 3 bases. Per germline, CDR1 MNHNS and CDR2 SASEGT. TCRdb passed the 5' RACE reads through MiXCR, listing each CDR3 protein once. This sample has 78,000 or so distinct CDR3 sequences, with around 7% found just once. The origin of this receptor is a man aged 18 to 30 who received the YFV17D yellow fever vaccine. The sequences come from CD8+ T cells sorted from PBMCs, collected about 10 days after the first yellow fever vaccination. The chain uses TRBV6-1 and TRBJ1-2; 8 positions agree with TRBD1. CDR3 DNA: TGTGCCAGCAGGGGGGACAGGAGCTACTATGGCTACACCTTC. The encoded protein is CASRGDRSYYGYTF.